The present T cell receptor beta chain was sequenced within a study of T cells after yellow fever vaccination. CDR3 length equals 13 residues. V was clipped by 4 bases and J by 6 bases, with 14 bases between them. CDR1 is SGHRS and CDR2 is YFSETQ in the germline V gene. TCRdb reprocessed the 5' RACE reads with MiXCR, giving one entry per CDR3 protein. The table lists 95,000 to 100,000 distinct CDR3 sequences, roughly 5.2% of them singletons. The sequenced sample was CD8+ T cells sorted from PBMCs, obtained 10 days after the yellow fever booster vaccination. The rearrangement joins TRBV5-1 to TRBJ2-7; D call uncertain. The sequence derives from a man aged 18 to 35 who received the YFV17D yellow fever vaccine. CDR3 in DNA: TGCGCCAGCAGCCATCTACCTCCCGGCGAGCAGTACTTC. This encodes CASSHLPPGEQYF. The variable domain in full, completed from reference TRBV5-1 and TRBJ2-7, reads KAGVTQTPRYLIKTRGQQVTLSCSPISGHRSVSWYQQTPGQGLQFLFEYFSETQRNKGNFPGRFSGRQFSNSRSEMNVSTLELGDSALYLCASSHLPPGEQYFGPGTRLTVT.